These T cell receptor beta chains were read from a single sample in a study of T-cell reconstitution after alpha-beta-depleted transplantation in children. TCRdb re-called the PCR reads with MiXCR, one entry per CDR3 protein. The sample has hundreds of thousands of distinct CDR3 sequences, over 7% seen once. This specimen was peripheral blood, taken 360 days after TCRalphabeta/CD19-depleted stem cell transplant. The receptors were sampled from a female patient aged 2-10 years who had a stem cell transplant for Fanconi anemia, so the T cells may come from the graft donor. CDR3s include the opening cysteine and the closing phenylalanine or tryptophan. Each record gives: V gene, D gene, clone size, J gene, CDR3 DNA, CDR3 protein. D genes are given only for firm matches. A row's size may be missing; if present it is once, few, many or a size class.

v_gene: TRBV20-1
d_gene: TRBD1
abundance: few
j_gene: TRBJ1-1
CDR3nt: TGCAGTGCGCCGGGACAGGGGCGAAGCACTGAAGCTTTCTTT
CDR3aa: CSAPGQGRSTEAFF

v_gene: TRBV12-3/TRBV12-4
d_gene: TRBD2
abundance: many
j_gene: TRBJ2-1
CDR3nt: TGTGCCAGCAGTCTAAGCGGGGTCCATGAGCAGTTCTTC
CDR3aa: CASSLSGVHEQFF

v_gene: TRBV7-9
d_gene: -
abundance: many
j_gene: TRBJ2-1
CDR3nt: TGTGCCAGCAGCTTAGGAGGGATCAATGAGCAGTTCTTC
CDR3aa: CASSLGGINEQFF

v_gene: TRBV12-3/TRBV12-4
d_gene: -
abundance: many
j_gene: TRBJ2-3
CDR3nt: TGTGCCAGCACATCTATCCCTAGCACAGATACGCAGTATTTT
CDR3aa: CASTSIPSTDTQYF

v_gene: TRBV12-3/TRBV12-4
d_gene: TRBD1
abundance: -
j_gene: TRBJ2-6
CDR3nt: TGTGCCTGCAGCAACCCCCGGACAGGGGATCGCTCTGGGGCCAACGTCCTGACTTTC
CDR3aa: CACSNPRTGDRSGANVLTF

v_gene: TRBV5-1
d_gene: TRBD1
abundance: many
j_gene: TRBJ2-5
CDR3nt: TGCGCCAGCAGCTGGCAGGGGGCCCAAGAGACCCAGTACTTC
CDR3aa: CASSWQGAQETQYF

v_gene: TRBV14
d_gene: TRBD2
abundance: -
j_gene: TRBJ2-3
CDR3nt: TGTGCCAGCAGCCATACTAGCGGGGGGCTCCGAGGCACAGATACGCAGTATTTT
CDR3aa: CASSHTSGGLRGTDTQYF

v_gene: TRBV12-3/TRBV12-4
d_gene: TRBD2
abundance: -
j_gene: TRBJ2-1
CDR3nt: TGTGCCAGCAGTTTAGCGGGAGGGCCCGAGAAAACCTACAATGAGCAGTTCTTC
CDR3aa: CASSLAGGPEKTYNEQFF

v_gene: TRBV11-3
d_gene: -
abundance: few
j_gene: TRBJ2-2
CDR3nt: TGTGCCAGCAGCTTAGATCCGGGGGCCGGGGAGCTGTTTTTT
CDR3aa: CASSLDPGAGELFF

v_gene: TRBV6-4
d_gene: -
abundance: -
j_gene: TRBJ1-5
CDR3nt: TGTGCCACTTTGGGCCCTACGGCCCTTCATCAGCCCCAGCATTTT
CDR3aa: CATLGPTALHQPQHF

v_gene: TRBV5-1
d_gene: -
abundance: many
j_gene: TRBJ2-7
CDR3nt: TGCGCCAGCAGCTTGAGGAGCTCCTACGAGCAGTACTTC
CDR3aa: CASSLRSSYEQYF

v_gene: TRBV7-8
d_gene: -
abundance: -
j_gene: TRBJ1-1
CDR3nt: TGTGCCAGCAGCTTTCTCGGTGGCCTTCTGGTGGGCACTGAAGCTTTCTTT
CDR3aa: CASSFLGGLLVGTEAFF

v_gene: TRBV7-8
d_gene: TRBD2
abundance: many
j_gene: TRBJ2-3
CDR3nt: TGTGCCAGCAATGGAGGCGGGGGGGCCTCAGATACGCAGTATTTT
CDR3aa: CASNGGGGASDTQYF

v_gene: TRBV7-2
d_gene: -
abundance: -
j_gene: TRBJ1-2
CDR3nt: TGTGCCAGCAGGCGGGGATATGGCTACACCTTC
CDR3aa: CASRRGYGYTF

v_gene: TRBV20-1
d_gene: -
abundance: many
j_gene: TRBJ2-3
CDR3nt: TGCAGTGCTAGCTCTCGGACCCAGCTTTCCACAGATACGCAGTATTTT
CDR3aa: CSASSRTQLSTDTQYF

v_gene: TRBV9
d_gene: -
abundance: few
j_gene: TRBJ2-7
CDR3nt: TGTGCCAGCAGCGTAGGGGTCGCAGGGGACCCGCCCCGGTACGAGCAGTACTTC
CDR3aa: CASSVGVAGDPPRYEQYF

v_gene: TRBV4-1
d_gene: -
abundance: few
j_gene: TRBJ2-7
CDR3nt: TGCGCCAGCAGCCAGGAGCGAAGGGACACCCCAGAGGAGCAGTACTTC
CDR3aa: CASSQERRDTPEEQYF

v_gene: TRBV28
d_gene: -
abundance: many
j_gene: TRBJ2-7
CDR3nt: TGTGCCAGCAGTTTGGGGCAGGGCCGGTACTTC
CDR3aa: CASSLGQGRYF

v_gene: TRBV7-9
d_gene: -
abundance: -
j_gene: TRBJ2-1
CDR3nt: TGTGCCAGCAGCTCCCCGGGGGAGCTAGAGCAGTTCTTC
CDR3aa: CASSSPGELEQFF

v_gene: TRBV27
d_gene: TRBD1
abundance: many
j_gene: TRBJ2-2
CDR3nt: TGTGCCAGCAGTTTATACGGGGACAGGGGGTCCGCGAACACCGGGGAGCTGTTTTTT
CDR3aa: CASSLYGDRGSANTGELFF

v_gene: TRBV6-2/TRBV6-3
d_gene: TRBD2
abundance: many
j_gene: TRBJ2-1
CDR3nt: TGTGCCAGCAGCAAAGGACTAGCCAACCGGGTGGCCAATGAGCAGTTCTTC
CDR3aa: CASSKGLANRVANEQFF

v_gene: TRBV2
d_gene: TRBD1
abundance: many
j_gene: TRBJ2-7
CDR3nt: TGTGCCAGCAGTGAGAGGAGGACAGGCTACGAGCAGTACTTC
CDR3aa: CASSERRTGYEQYF

v_gene: TRBV7-2
d_gene: -
abundance: many
j_gene: TRBJ2-2
CDR3nt: TGTGCCAGCAGCTCAAATAACCCCGGGGAGCTGTTTTTT
CDR3aa: CASSSNNPGELFF

v_gene: TRBV18
d_gene: -
abundance: few
j_gene: TRBJ2-3
CDR3nt: TGTGCCAGCTCACCACCGCGGCGGGTGGGGACAGATACGCAGTATTTT
CDR3aa: CASSPPRRVGTDTQYF

v_gene: TRBV5-6
d_gene: -
abundance: few
j_gene: TRBJ2-7
CDR3nt: TGTGCCAGCAGACTACAGGGCGGGTACGAGCAGTACTTC
CDR3aa: CASRLQGGYEQYF

v_gene: TRBV4-3
d_gene: -
abundance: many
j_gene: TRBJ2-3
CDR3nt: TGCGCCAGCAGCCAAGATAGGGCGGCAGATACGCAGTATTTT
CDR3aa: CASSQDRAADTQYF

v_gene: TRBV12-3/TRBV12-4
d_gene: -
abundance: few
j_gene: TRBJ1-2
CDR3nt: TGTGCCAGCAGTTTGGGGACTCGGAATGGCTACACCTTC
CDR3aa: CASSLGTRNGYTF

v_gene: TRBV10-3
d_gene: TRBD1
abundance: few
j_gene: TRBJ1-6
CDR3nt: TGTGCCATCAGTGTTAAGGGGGCGAAGTCACCCCTCCACTTT
CDR3aa: CAISVKGAKSPLHF

v_gene: TRBV5-1
d_gene: -
abundance: many
j_gene: TRBJ2-3
CDR3nt: TGCGCCAGCAGCCCTGACAGGACCACAGATACGCAGTATTTT
CDR3aa: CASSPDRTTDTQYF

v_gene: TRBV3-1
d_gene: -
abundance: -
j_gene: TRBJ1-1
CDR3nt: TGTGCCAGCAGCCACCCTGGAGGCGGGCCCACTGAAGCTTTCTTT
CDR3aa: CASSHPGGGPTEAFF

v_gene: TRBV7-2
d_gene: -
abundance: -
j_gene: TRBJ1-1
CDR3nt: TGTGCCAGCAGCCGCTGGACAGCTAACACTGAAGCTTTCTTT
CDR3aa: CASSRWTANTEAFF

v_gene: TRBV6-1
d_gene: TRBD1
abundance: -
j_gene: TRBJ2-7
CDR3nt: TGTGCCAGCGGATTAACGACAGGGGCCTCCTACGAGCAGTACTTC
CDR3aa: CASGLTTGASYEQYF

v_gene: TRBV12-3/TRBV12-4
d_gene: -
abundance: many
j_gene: TRBJ1-5
CDR3nt: TGTGCCAGCAGTCTACACGGGCAGGGCAATCAGCCCCAGCATTTT
CDR3aa: CASSLHGQGNQPQHF

v_gene: TRBV5-1
d_gene: -
abundance: -
j_gene: TRBJ1-1
CDR3nt: TGCGCCAGCAGCGATTCGGGGCCGTGGAACACTGAAGCTTTCTTT
CDR3aa: CASSDSGPWNTEAFF

v_gene: TRBV5-1
d_gene: -
abundance: many
j_gene: TRBJ2-1
CDR3nt: TGCGCCAGCAGCTTGGACTGGTACAATGAGCAGTTCTTC
CDR3aa: CASSLDWYNEQFF

v_gene: TRBV11-2
d_gene: -
abundance: -
j_gene: TRBJ2-2
CDR3nt: TGTGCCAGCAGCCCGGAGAGGTTTGCCGGGGAGCTGTTTTTT
CDR3aa: CASSPERFAGELFF

v_gene: TRBV9
d_gene: -
abundance: many
j_gene: TRBJ2-2
CDR3nt: TGTGCCAGCAGCGTAGTTGCGGGGTCCGGGGAGCTGTTTTTT
CDR3aa: CASSVVAGSGELFF

v_gene: TRBV7-6
d_gene: -
abundance: -
j_gene: TRBJ2-6
CDR3nt: TGTGCCAGCAGCTTCGAACAGGGTTTGGGGGCCAACGTCCTGACTTTC
CDR3aa: CASSFEQGLGANVLTF

v_gene: TRBV7-6
d_gene: TRBD1
abundance: -
j_gene: TRBJ2-2
CDR3nt: TGTGCCAGCAGCCTGCCTCCAGGGGGCACCGGGGAGCTGTTTTTT
CDR3aa: CASSLPPGGTGELFF

v_gene: TRBV12-3/TRBV12-4
d_gene: -
abundance: many
j_gene: TRBJ2-3
CDR3nt: TGTGCCAGCAGGGCTACGGGAACAGATACGCAGTATTTT
CDR3aa: CASRATGTDTQYF

v_gene: TRBV12-3/TRBV12-4
d_gene: -
abundance: many
j_gene: TRBJ2-7
CDR3nt: TGTGCCAGCAGTTTAGTGTGGACACGCAACGAGCAGTACTTC
CDR3aa: CASSLVWTRNEQYF

v_gene: TRBV29-1
d_gene: -
abundance: many
j_gene: TRBJ2-1
CDR3nt: TGCAGCGTCCGGCCCTACAATGAGCAGTTCTTC
CDR3aa: CSVRPYNEQFF

v_gene: TRBV5-1
d_gene: -
abundance: many
j_gene: TRBJ2-2
CDR3nt: TGCGCCAGCATGATTTTGCCCTCTTCCGGGGAGCTGTTTTTT
CDR3aa: CASMILPSSGELFF